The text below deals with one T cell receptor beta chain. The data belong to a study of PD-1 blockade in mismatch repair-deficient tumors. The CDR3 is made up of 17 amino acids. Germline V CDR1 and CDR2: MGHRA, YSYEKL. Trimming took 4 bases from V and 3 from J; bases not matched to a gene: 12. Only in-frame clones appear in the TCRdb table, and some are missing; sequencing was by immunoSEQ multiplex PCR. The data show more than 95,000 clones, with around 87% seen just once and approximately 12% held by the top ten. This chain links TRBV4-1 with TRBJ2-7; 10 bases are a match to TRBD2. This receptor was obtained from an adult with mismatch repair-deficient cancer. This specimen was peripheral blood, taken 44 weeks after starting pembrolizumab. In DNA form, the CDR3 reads TGCGCCAGCAGCCTACTCCACTCTAGCGGGAGACTCTACGAGCAGTACTTC. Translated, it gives CASSLLHSSGRLYEQYF.